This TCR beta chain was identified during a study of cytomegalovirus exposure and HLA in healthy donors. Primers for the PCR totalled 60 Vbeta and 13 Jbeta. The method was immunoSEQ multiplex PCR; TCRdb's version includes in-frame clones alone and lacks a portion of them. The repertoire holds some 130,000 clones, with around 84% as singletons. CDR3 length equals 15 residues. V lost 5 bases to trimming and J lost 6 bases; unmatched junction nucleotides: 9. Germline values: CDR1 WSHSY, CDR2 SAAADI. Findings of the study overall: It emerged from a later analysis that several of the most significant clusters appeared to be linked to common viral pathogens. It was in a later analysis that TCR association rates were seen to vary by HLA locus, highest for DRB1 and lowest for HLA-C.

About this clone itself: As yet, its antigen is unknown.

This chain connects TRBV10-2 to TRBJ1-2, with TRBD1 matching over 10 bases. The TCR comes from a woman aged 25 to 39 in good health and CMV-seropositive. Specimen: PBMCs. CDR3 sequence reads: CASSLDRGWRNGYTF. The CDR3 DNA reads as TGCGCCAGCAGTCTGGACAGGGGGTGGAGAAATGGCTACACCTTC.